This is a list of T cell receptor beta chains from one sample in a study of blood T cells in healthy people across ages. Via MiXCR, TCRdb re-called the 5' RACE reads, giving one row per CDR3 protein. The sample lists about 730,000 distinct CDR3 sequences, roughly two fifths occurring once. The sequenced sample was blood. Source of these receptors: an older woman in good health. Both conserved end residues are part of each CDR3. The D gene is left open where the match is weak. A clone size is listed for some rows: how often the clone was seen (once, few, many), or a class if it is expanded.

d_gene	v_gene	j_gene	abundance	CDR3aa	CDR3nt
TRBD2	TRBV5-6	TRBJ2-1	NA	CASRGAGGPYNEQFF	TGTGCCAGCCGGGGGGCGGGGGGACCTTACAATGAGCAGTTCTTC
TRBD2	TRBV3-1	TRBJ2-3	few	CASSQAAGADTQYF	TGTGCCAGCAGCCAAGCGGCGGGAGCGGATACGCAGTATTTT
NA	TRBV20-1	TRBJ2-7	few	CSASQGGDEQYF	TGCAGTGCTAGCCAGGGGGGGGACGAGCAGTACTTC
NA	TRBV10-3	TRBJ1-1	once	CAISGSLQDRNEAFF	TGTGCCATCAGTGGGTCCCTCCAAGACAGGAACGAAGCTTTCTTT
TRBD2	TRBV7-2	TRBJ2-3	NA	CASSPGLADITDTQYF	TGTGCCAGCAGCCCCGGACTAGCGGACATCACAGATACGCAGTATTTT
TRBD2	TRBV20-1	TRBJ2-3	NA	CSARDGNSGGISGTQYF	TGCAGTGCTAGAGATGGGAATAGCGGGGGGATATCTGGTACGCAGTATTTT
NA	TRBV2	TRBJ2-1	NA	CAGSEFLEQFF	TGTGCCGGCAGTGAATTTCTAGAGCAGTTCTTC
TRBD2	TRBV4-3	TRBJ2-5	NA	CASSQEVGGRAGQTQYF	TGCGCCAGCAGCCAAGAGGTCGGCGGGAGGGCCGGACAGACCCAGTACTTC
TRBD2	TRBV10-3	TRBJ2-1	few	CAIGGLAGLNEQFF	TGTGCCATCGGGGGACTAGCGGGACTAAATGAGCAGTTCTTC
NA	TRBV21-1	TRBJ1-4	NA	CASSTRDRRGFF	TGTGCCAGCAGCACACGGGATAGGAGGGGGTTTTTT
NA	TRBV20-1	TRBJ2-7	NA	CSALRGGSYNEQYF	TGCAGTGCCCTCCGGGGCGGCTCCTACAATGAGCAGTACTTC
TRBD2	TRBV20-1	TRBJ2-1	few	CSAKRASGYSYNEQFF	TGCAGTGCTAAGCGGGCTAGCGGGTACTCCTACAATGAGCAGTTCTTC
TRBD2	TRBV9	TRBJ2-1	few	CASSKGLSSGSPYNEQFF	TGTGCCAGCAGCAAAGGGCTCTCTAGCGGGAGCCCCTACAATGAGCAGTTCTTC
NA	TRBV9	TRBJ2-5	many	CASSVSTETQYF	TGTGCCAGCAGCGTAAGCACGGAGACCCAGTACTTC
NA	TRBV27	TRBJ2-7	many	CASSLGSPYEQYF	TGTGCCAGCAGTTTAGGCTCTCCCTACGAGCAGTACTTC
TRBD2	TRBV4-1	TRBJ2-1	NA	CASSLTYAGVYNEQFF	TGCGCCAGCAGTCTCACTTACGCGGGGGTCTACAATGAGCAGTTCTTC
TRBD1	TRBV11-2	TRBJ2-3	NA	CASSLDRVDTQYF	TGTGCCAGCAGCCTCGACAGGGTGGATACGCAGTATTTT
TRBD2	TRBV10-3	TRBJ2-1	few	CAISEGLAGGNEQFF	TGTGCCATCAGTGAGGGCCTAGCGGGAGGCAATGAGCAGTTCTTC
TRBD1	TRBV7-6	TRBJ2-5	NA	CASSEQGGSEQYF	TGTGCCAGCAGCGAACAGGGGGGTAGTGAGCAGTACTTC
NA	TRBV11-2	TRBJ2-1	once	CASSSDGFQETQFF	TGTGCCAGCAGCTCGGACGGCTTCCAAGAGACCCAGTTCTTC
TRBD1	TRBV28	TRBJ2-5	NA	CASSLVQGSQETQYF	TGTGCCAGCAGTTTAGTACAGGGGTCTCAAGAGACCCAGTACTTC
NA	TRBV20-1	TRBJ1-5	NA	CSAIQGQNNQPQHF	TGCAGTGCTATCCAGGGCCAGAACAATCAGCCCCAGCATTTT
NA	TRBV20-1	TRBJ2-1	NA	CSAGDGTQPRNEQFF	TGCAGTGCTGGAGACGGGACTCAGCCCCGCAATGAGCAGTTCTTC
NA	TRBV20-1	TRBJ2-7	NA	CSAHRGVPYEQYF	TGCAGTGCTCACCGCGGGGTTCCCTACGAGCAGTACTTC
NA	TRBV7-6	TRBJ2-5	few	CASTRGTDPQETQYF	TGTGCCAGCACCAGAGGGACGGATCCTCAAGAGACCCAGTACTTC
TRBD2	TRBV6-2/TRBV6-3	TRBJ2-7	few	CASSRLARSEQYF	TGTGCCAGCAGCCGACTAGCGAGATCAGAGCAGTACTTC
NA	TRBV14	TRBJ1-2	NA	CASSQEETYGYTF	TGTGCCAGCAGCCAAGAGGAGACCTATGGCTACACCTTC
NA	TRBV29-1	TRBJ2-7	many	CSVEDSYYEQYF	TGCAGCGTTGAGGACAGTTACTACGAGCAGTACTTC
NA	TRBV27	TRBJ1-4	few	CASSPPGATNEKLFF	TGTGCCAGCAGCCCCCCAGGCGCAACTAATGAAAAACTGTTTTTT
TRBD2	TRBV4-2	TRBJ2-5	few	CASSQGAVAGEGSKETQYF	TGTGCCAGCAGCCAAGGGGCGGTAGCGGGAGAAGGGTCCAAAGAGACCCAGTACTTC
NA	TRBV29-1	TRBJ2-1	NA	CSAGQAWGDEQFF	TGCAGCGCGGGGCAGGCCTGGGGCGATGAGCAGTTCTTC
TRBD1	TRBV6-5	TRBJ2-5	NA	CASSPSSQGAKETQYF	TGTGCCAGCAGTCCCTCATCTCAGGGGGCGAAAGAGACCCAGTACTTC
NA	TRBV18	TRBJ2-7	few	CASSLKESYNEQYF	TGTGCCAGCTCACTCAAGGAGTCCTACAATGAGCAGTACTTC
TRBD1	TRBV29-1	TRBJ1-2	NA	CSVGGRGNYGYTF	TGCAGCGTTGGCGGCAGGGGGAACTATGGCTACACCTTC
TRBD2	TRBV10-3	TRBJ2-1	few	CAISVSGTSGSYNEQFF	TGTGCCATCAGTGTCTCCGGGACTAGCGGTTCCTACAATGAGCAGTTCTTC
NA	TRBV28	TRBJ2-3	NA	CASSRPGETDTQYF	TGTGCCAGCTCAAGGCCGGGAGAAACAGATACGCAGTATTTT
NA	TRBV30	TRBJ2-2	NA	CAWSVRNTGELFF	TGTGCCTGGAGTGTAAGGAACACCGGGGAGCTGTTTTTT
NA	TRBV4-3	TRBJ2-2	NA	CASSQGSHRTGELFF	TGCGCCAGCAGCCAAGGGTCCCATCGCACCGGGGAGCTGTTTTTT
TRBD2	TRBV7-9	TRBJ2-7	NA	CASSLETSGQYF	TGTGCCAGCAGCTTGGAGACTAGCGGGCAGTACTTC
TRBD1	TRBV5-1	TRBJ2-3	NA	CASSATRDRTGDTQYF	TGCGCCAGCAGCGCAACCCGGGACAGAACGGGAGATACGCAGTATTTT
NA	TRBV7-9	TRBJ2-1	NA	CASSPSSLLSYNEQFF	TGTGCCAGCAGCCCCAGTAGCCTTCTCTCCTACAATGAGCAGTTCTTC
NA	TRBV11-2	TRBJ1-1	few	CASSVDLKTEAFF	TGTGCCAGCAGCGTAGACCTCAAAACAGAAGCTTTCTTT
TRBD1	TRBV6-2/TRBV6-3	TRBJ2-1	NA	CASSYQGAVWVDEQFF	TGTGCCAGCAGTTACCAGGGGGCTGTCTGGGTAGATGAGCAGTTCTTC
TRBD1	TRBV11-2	TRBJ2-5	NA	CASSLGGQGGGHEQYF	TGTGCCAGCAGCCTAGGGGGACAGGGGGGGGGTCATGAGCAGTACTTC
TRBD2	TRBV11-2	TRBJ2-7	NA	CASSLDGIGTSGNEQYF	TGTGCCAGCAGCCTCGATGGGATAGGGACTAGTGGGAATGAGCAGTACTTC
NA	TRBV20-1	TRBJ2-5	NA	CSAICSSDRGGRETQYF	TGCAGTGCTATATGCTCCTCCGACAGGGGAGGGCGAGAGACCCAGTACTTC
NA	TRBV12-3/TRBV12-4	TRBJ1-5	NA	CASTLGDSNQPQHF	TGTGCCAGCACACTCGGTGATAGCAATCAGCCCCAGCATTTT
NA	TRBV7-9	TRBJ1-6	many	CASSPGTDYNSPLHF	TGTGCCAGCAGCCCCGGGACGGACTACAATTCACCCCTCCACTTT
TRBD1	TRBV4-1	TRBJ2-1	NA	CASKTGDEQFF	TGCGCCAGCAAAACAGGGGATGAGCAGTTCTTC
TRBD2	TRBV20-1	TRBJ2-1	NA	CSAMVAGDYNEQFF	TGCAGTGCTATGGTGGCGGGGGATTACAATGAGCAGTTCTTC
NA	TRBV20-1	TRBJ2-7	NA	CSAKVGVSYEQYF	TGCAGTGCTAAGGTGGGAGTGTCCTACGAGCAGTACTTC
NA	TRBV30	TRBJ1-2	few	CAWWEDGYTF	TGTGCCTGGTGGGAGGATGGCTACACCTTC
TRBD1	TRBV9	TRBJ1-1	NA	CASSGQGAGTTEAFF	TGTGCCAGCAGCGGACAGGGGGCGGGAACCACTGAAGCTTTCTTT